A selection of T cell receptor beta chains follows, all from one sample in a study of shared clonotypes between healthy human individuals. Measured with immunoSEQ multiplex PCR; TCRdb has only the in-frame clones, and not every one. The sample yields about 2.1 million clones, 85% to 95% seen once. Sequencing was performed on naive CD8+ T cells from PBMCs. These receptors were collected from a man between 18 and 29 years old in good health. Some clones in this sample may be carry-over from other donors' samples. Each CDR3 is given with its conserved first and last residue. The order of the fields is V gene, D gene, clone size, J gene, CDR3 DNA, CDR3 protein. The D gene is left open where the match is weak. Only part of the rows carry a size: once, few, many, or a class if the clone is expanded.

TRBV29-1,TRBD2,NA,TRBJ2-3,TGCAGCGTCGAACCTGGGACTAGAAACCCAGATACGCAGTATTTT,CSVEPGTRNPDTQYF
TRBV7-6,NA,NA,TRBJ2-7,TGTGCCAGCAGCCCCACATCCGGGTTAGGGGCTCTCGAGCAGTACTTC,CASSPTSGLGALEQYF
TRBV2,TRBD2,NA,TRBJ2-1,TGTGCCAGCGGGAGGGCGGGGAATGAGCAGTTCTTC,CASGRAGNEQFF
TRBV28,NA,NA,TRBJ2-3,TGTGCCAGCAGTTTTAGAGGGGGGGATTTAACAGATACGCAGTATTTT,CASSFRGGDLTDTQYF
TRBV5-1,NA,NA,TRBJ1-5,TGCGCCAGCAGCTTGCCTGAATGGCGTCAGACTAGCAATCAGCCCCAGCATTTT,CASSLPEWRQTSNQPQHF
TRBV27,NA,NA,TRBJ2-2,TGTGCCAGCAGTCGGACAGTCACCGGGGAGCTGTTTTTT,CASSRTVTGELFF
TRBV10-3,TRBD1,NA,TRBJ2-5,TGTGCCATCAGTGCAGACAGGGGGTACCAAGAGACCCAGTACTTC,CAISADRGYQETQYF
TRBV4-1,TRBD1,NA,TRBJ1-2,TGCGCCAGCAGCCAAGATAAGACAGGGGGCTATGGCTACACCTTC,CASSQDKTGGYGYTF
TRBV19,NA,NA,TRBJ1-5,TGTGCCAGTAGTATACGGGGGAAGGAGCCCCAGCATTTT,CASSIRGKEPQHF
TRBV29-1,TRBD1,once,TRBJ1-1,TGCAGCGTTGATAGGGGGACAGGGATTCAAACTGAAGCTTTCTTT,CSVDRGTGIQTEAFF
TRBV30,NA,NA,TRBJ1-2,TGTGCCTGGAGTGTTGGTGGGGACTATGGCTACACCTTC,CAWSVGGDYGYTF
TRBV7-9,NA,NA,TRBJ1-5,TGTGCCAGCAGCACTACACGGGGGAATCAGCCCCAGCATTTT,CASSTTRGNQPQHF
TRBV9,NA,once,TRBJ2-3,TGTGCCAGCAGCCCCTACGGGAGTGGCACAGATACGCAGTATTTT,CASSPYGSGTDTQYF
TRBV4-2,TRBD2,NA,TRBJ2-2,TGTGCCAGCAGCCACATTAGCGGGGATGACACCGGGGAGCTGTTTTTT,CASSHISGDDTGELFF